These T cell receptor beta chains were read from a single sample in a study of tumor-infiltrating lymphocytes in primary liver carcinoma. TCRdb reprocessed the multiplex PCR reads via MiXCR and lists one record per CDR3 protein. This sample has 95,000 to 100,000 distinct CDR3 sequences, with about 67% found just once. Input material: liver tumor tissue from sampling region 2. The source of these receptors is a woman aged 60-75 years with primary liver carcinoma and hepatitis B virus infection. CDR3s include the opening cysteine and the closing phenylalanine or tryptophan. The D gene is left open where the match is weak. Clone size is given for some rows only: seen once, a few or many times, or a class if the clone is expanded.

v_call	d_call	clone_size	j_call	cdr3_nt	cdr3_aa
TRBV2	-	few	TRBJ1-2	TGTGCCAGCGGACATAGCTATGGCTACACCTTC	CASGHSYGYTF
TRBV29-1	TRBD1	once	TRBJ1-1	TGCAGCGTTAATCAAGTTACCGGGACAGGGCGTCGAGAAGCTTTCTTT	CSVNQVTGTGRREAFF
TRBV5-1	-	-	TRBJ2-3	TGCGCCAGCAGCTTGTTGACGGGAGCCGTCCCAGATACGCAGTATTTT	CASSLLTGAVPDTQYF
TRBV28	-	many	TRBJ1-4	TGTGCCAGCAGTGAGGCGGGGGCTCGCGATGAAAAACTGTTTTTT	CASSEAGARDEKLFF
TRBV7-9	-	many	TRBJ2-7	TGTGCCAGCAGCTTAATGGGGGGCTCCACCTACGAGCAGTACTTC	CASSLMGGSTYEQYF
TRBV7-3	TRBD2	few	TRBJ2-1	TGTGCCAGCAGCCCGCGTGAGGGCGGGAGCTCCTACAATGAGCAGTTCTTC	CASSPREGGSSYNEQFF
TRBV4-2	-	-	TRBJ2-4	TGTGCCAGCAGCCAAACGACTAGTGGTAGTTTACCCAAAAACATTCAGTACTTC	CASSQTTSGSLPKNIQYF
TRBV11-2	-	-	TRBJ1-4	TGCGCCAGCAGCTTAGGCCTCCTTTCCACTCGAGAAAAACTGTTTTTT	CASSLGLLSTREKLFF
TRBV29-1	-	medium-sized	TRBJ2-3	TGCAGCGTTGGGGCCGACAGCACAGATACGCAGTATTTT	CSVGADSTDTQYF
TRBV7-9	-	-	TRBJ1-6	TGTGCCAGCAGCTATCATGGGGACAATTCACCCCTCCACTTT	CASSYHGDNSPLHF
TRBV4-2	-	-	TRBJ2-1	TGTGCCAGCAGCCAGGTCCCCAACTCCTACAATGAGCAGTTCTTC	CASSQVPNSYNEQFF
TRBV11-3	-	-	TRBJ2-3	TGTGCCAGCAGCTTATCGTTCCGGCCGCTACGGACAGATATGCATTATTTT	CASSLSFRPLRTDMHYF
TRBV6-5	TRBD1	-	TRBJ2-3	TGTGCCAGCAGTGGGTCTGGGACAGGGGATAAGCCCCAGTATTTT	CASSGSGTGDKPQYF
TRBV11-3	TRBD1	large	TRBJ2-7	TGTGCCAGCAGCTTAGGGACAGGGGGCTCCCTCGAGCAGTACTTC	CASSLGTGGSLEQYF
TRBV28	-	-	TRBJ1-1	TGTGCCAGCAGTCCCACACGGACTCTGAACACTGAAGCTTTCTTT	CASSPTRTLNTEAFF
TRBV7-9	TRBD1	many	TRBJ1-2	TGTGCCAGCAGCTGGGGACAGGGGCCAAAACAAGGCTACACCTTC	CASSWGQGPKQGYTF
TRBV11-2	-	-	TRBJ2-3	TGTGTCAGCAGCCTGCGACGGGGGAATGCGCAATATTTT	CVSSLRRGNAQYF
TRBV5-1	TRBD2	-	TRBJ2-1	TGCGCCATCACCTATAGCGGGAGCTCCTACAATGGGCAGTTCTTC	CAITYSGSSYNGQFF
TRBV29-1	-	once	TRBJ2-5	TGCAGCGTTGACTTCGTGGAGACCCAGTACTTC	CSVDFVETQYF
TRBV7-2	-	-	TRBJ2-4	TGTGCCAGCAGCTCCTCCCCAACCCGGGCCAAAAACATTCAGTACTTC	CASSSSPTRAKNIQYF
TRBV29-1	-	-	TRBJ2-7	TGCAGCGTTGAAGAGGCGGCTGACGGGAGTGTTATCTACGAGCAGTACTTC	CSVEEAADGSVIYEQYF
TRBV11-2	-	-	TRBJ1-1	TGTGCCAGCCGCCTCCGCCTGAACACTGAAGCTTTCTTT	CASRLRLNTEAFF
TRBV29-1	TRBD2	-	TRBJ2-1	TGCACCTCTTCCCCAGCGGGAGGGGGTAATGAGCAGTTCTTC	CTSSPAGGGNEQFF
TRBV20-1	TRBD2	-	TRBJ2-1	TGCGGTGCTAGACCGGGACTAGCGGGACACAATGAGCAGTTCTTC	CGARPGLAGHNEQFF
TRBV11-3	-	once	TRBJ2-3	TGTGCCAGCAACTTAGATCCGTCCAGTTTCACCCATTTTTTC	CASNLDPSSFTHFF
TRBV11-2	TRBD1	-	TRBJ1-2	TGTGCCAGCAGCCTAGCGGGACAGGACTACGGCTACGCCTTC	CASSLAGQDYGYAF
TRBV11-2	-	-	TRBJ2-3	TGTGCCAGCAGCCCGGGACTCCCCACAGATACTCACTATTTT	CASSPGLPTDTHYF